This TCR beta chain was observed in a study of blood T cell repertoires in COVID-19. About the study: Samples of COVID-19 (acute and convalescent) were obtained from the United States, Italy and Spain. PBMCs, B-cell-depleted T cells, or T cells were the source of the cDNA or gDNA that made up the material.

Source study methods: Amplification with reference gene primers provided the estimates of nucleated cell counts. TCRdb's table, derived via immunoSEQ multiplex PCR, lists solely in-frame clones and lacks some. V, J and clone size were drawn from that table, and D and trimming were deduced from the DNA. This sample has 130,000 to 150,000 clones, with around 79% found just once. Enrollment of patients from Seattle took place during active infection, with longitudinal follow-up. Germline values: CDR1 MNHNS, CDR2 SASEGT. The CDR3 extends over 13 amino acids. The V end lost 5 bases, the J end lost 0 bases, and 8 bases lay between the germline ends.

Sequenced material: peripheral blood. The chain has TRBV6-1 and TRBJ2-7, with D tentatively TRBD1 (5 bases). The receptor was derived from a woman in her 70s with COVID-19, enrolled during active disease. CDR3 bases: TGTGCCAGCAGTTTTGGGGCCTCCTACGAGCAGTACTTC. This gives the protein CASSFGASYEQYF.